This T cell receptor beta chain was recorded in a study of cytomegalovirus exposure and HLA in healthy donors. This CDR3 is 16 amino acids long. Germline V lookup: CDR1 SGHRS, CDR2 YFSETQ. Germline trimming cut 4 bases from V and 0 bases from J; bases unmatched to any gene: 6. PCR was performed using 60 Vbeta and 13 Jbeta primers. The data were produced by immunoSEQ multiplex PCR, yet TCRdb's version contains in-frame clones alone and is incomplete. The sample records 150,000 to 170,000 clones, 60% to 85% being singletons. The chain uses TRBV5-1 and TRBJ2-2; 7 nucleotides align to TRBD1. Sequencing input: PBMCs. This receptor was obtained from a woman between 35 and 50 years old in good health and CMV-seronegative. CDR3 sequence reads: CASSQRTGANTGELFF. The CDR3 nucleotides read TGCGCCAGCAGCCAACGGACAGGCGCGAACACCGGGGAGCTGTTTTTT.